This T cell receptor (beta chain) originates from a study of identical twins. This clonotype was detected once. V lost 0 bases to trimming and J lost 3 bases; unmatched junction nucleotides: 17. Germline CDR1 MNHEY, CDR2 SVGEGT. This CDR3 has 21 residues. TCRdb re-called the 5' RACE reads with MiXCR, one entry per CDR3 protein. This sample yields 1.5 million to 2 million distinct CDR3 sequences, of which about 32% are seen a single time; more than 0.25% belongs to the top ten. The sequence was collected from a newborn girl in good health. Sequencing used cord blood. The genes are TRBV6-2 or TRBV6-3 and TRBJ2-1, with TRBD1 identical over 10 bases. The chain's CDR3 is CASSYSTTGGAKRELYNEQFF. The CDR3 DNA reads as TGTGCCAGCAGTTACTCAACGACAGGGGGCGCGAAGCGGGAGCTCTACAATGAGCAGTTCTTC.